The 18 T cell receptor beta chains presented below share a single source sample, sequenced in a study of cytomegalovirus exposure and HLA in healthy donors. PCR employed 60 Vbeta and 13 Jbeta primers. The method was immunoSEQ multiplex PCR; TCRdb's version includes in-frame clones alone and lacks a portion of them. The sample has about 210,000 clones, nearly 80% seen once; the top ten hold approximately 1.8%. Source material: PBMCs. These receptors all come from a male donor in good health and CMV-seronegative.

The chain joins TRBV18 to TRBJ2-3; a weak D match, TRBD2 (6 bases). CDR1 and CDR2 from the germline V gene are KGHSH and LQKENI. The CDR3 has 14 residues. V lost 3 bases to trimming and J lost 2 bases, with 9 bases between them. As DNA, the CDR3 is TGTGCCAGCTCACCGGGACTGAACACAGATACGCAGTATTTT. Translated, it gives CASSPGLNTDTQYF.

This clone appeared a single time. The V and J genes are TRBV11-2 and TRBJ1-1; D might be TRBD1 (5 bases). The V end was cut by 8 bases, the J end by 5 bases, with 21 bases between. The germline V gene has CDR1 SGHAT and CDR2 FQNNGV. The CDR3 has 15 amino acids. CDR3 bases: TGTGCCAGCGGCCAACCGGAAGGGGCGTATACTGAAGCTTTCTTT. Protein product: CASGQPEGAYTEAFF.

The V call is TRBV6-1, the J call TRBJ2-2; 7 nucleotides match TRBD1. This CDR3 region has 14 residues. Germline V gene lookup returns CDR1 MNHNS and CDR2 SASEGT. With 7 bases clipped from V and 4 bases from J, the junction kept 6 bases outside the gene matches. CDR3 bases: TGTGCCAGCATTCAGGGGGTTGTCACCGGGGAGCTGTTTTTT. This sequence encodes CASIQGVVTGELFF.

About this clone: An end of the junction does not agree with germline; a read error may underlie this. This sequence joins TRBV9 and TRBJ1-2; 7 nucleotides match TRBD1. The germline gives CDR1 SGDLS, CDR2 YYNGEE. The length of the CDR3 is 16 residues. CDR3 region: CASGVGDRLTSYGYTF. The DNA of the CDR3 is TGTGCCAGCGGCGTAGGGGACAGACTGACTAGCTATGGCTACACCTTC. The whole variable domain, filled in from reference TRBV9 and TRBJ1-2, reads DSGVTQTPKHLITATGQRVTLRCSPRSGDLSVYWYQQSLDQGLQFLIQYYNGEERAKGNILERFSAQQFPDLHSELNLSSLELGDSALYFCASGVGDRLTSYGYTFGSGTRLTVV.

This chain links TRBV27 with TRBJ2-7; 9 bases are shared with TRBD1. The CDR3 consists of 15 residues. CDR1 MNHEY and CDR2 SMNVEV come from the germline V gene (reference sequence). V lost 5 bases and J lost 3; bases outside the gene matches: 8. CDR3 DNA: TGTGCCAGCAGTCCTTCCGGGACAGGGATCTACGAGCAGTACTTC. Translating gives CASSPSGTGIYEQYF.

J is TRBJ1-3 and V is TRBV28; D is undetermined. Germline loops: CDR1 MDHEN, CDR2 SYDVKM. V lost 4 bases to trimming and J lost 5 bases, with 9 bases between them. The CDR3 loop spans 13 amino acids. The CDR3 nucleotides are TGTGCCAGCAGTTCGCGGTCCCGAAACACCATATATTTT. Translated, it gives CASSSRSRNTIYF.

This chain joins TRBV7-9 and TRBJ2-2, with TRBD1 identical over 7 bases. This CDR3 region has 14 residues. V shed 4 bases and J 1 base; nucleotides not matched to a gene: 0. CDR1 and CDR2 from the germline V gene are SEHNR and FQNEAQ (reference sequence). The CDR3 reads CASSWTGNTGELFF. In DNA form, the CDR3 reads TGTGCCAGCAGCTGGACAGGGAACACCGGGGAGCTGTTTTTT.

The chain uses TRBV5-4 and TRBJ2-5; TRBD2 is a possible D gene (5 bases). CDR3 length: 15 residues. In germline, CDR1 is SGHNT, CDR2 YYREEE (reference sequence). Trimming shortened V by 4 bases and J by 2 bases, and 15 bases separated the two germline ends. The CDR3 region has the DNA TGTGCCAGCAGCATGAGGACTTTAACTCAAGAGACCCAGTACTTC. Translation gives CASSMRTLTQETQYF.

V and J are TRBV7-9 and TRBJ1-1, with D perhaps matching TRBD1 (5 bases). The CDR3 has 15 amino acids. In germline, CDR1 is SEHNR, CDR2 FQNEAQ (reference sequence). V lost 4 bases to trimming and J lost 3 bases, with 15 bases between them. CDR3 nucleotide sequence: TGTGCCAGCAGCTATGAACCACGGGGGTACACTGAAGCTTTCTTT. Translation gives CASSYEPRGYTEAFF.

The V call is TRBV10-3, the J call TRBJ2-1; 10 nucleotides agree with TRBD1. The germline CDR1 and CDR2 sequences are ENHRY and SYGVKD. V dropped 1 base and J dropped 8; count of bases not matched to a gene: 8. The CDR3 covers 16 residues. The CDR3, as DNA: TGTGCCATCAGTGAGTGGCGGGGACAGGGGAAGGATGAGCAGTTCTTC. Its translation is CAISEWRGQGKDEQFF.

The chain links TRBV27 to TRBJ1-1, with 7 bases lining up with TRBD1. Germline V gives CDR1 MNHEY, CDR2 SMNVEV (reference sequence). This CDR3 is 15 amino acids long. V dropped 10 bases and J dropped 2; count of bases not matched to a gene: 13. The CDR3 sequence: CATYPRQGLNTEAFF. In DNA, the CDR3 is TGTGCCACCTACCCTCGACAGGGATTAAACACTGAAGCTTTCTTT.

The rearrangement joins TRBV28 to TRBJ2-5, with 12 positions matching TRBD1. Germline V gene lookup returns CDR1 MDHEN and CDR2 SYDVKM. There are 15 residues in the CDR3. The V segment lost 6 bases and the J segment 5 bases; nucleotides outside the gene matches: 7. CDR3 DNA: TGTGCCAGCAGCCTGGGACAGGGGGCGCAGGAGACCCAGTACTTC. Protein product: CASSLGQGAQETQYF.

In this sample, this clone turned up a few times. V usage is TRBV19 and J usage is TRBJ2-2; no definite D call. Germline V gene data show CDR1 as LNHDA and CDR2 as SQIVND (reference sequence). V was trimmed by 7 bases and J by 0 bases, leaving 12 bases between them. CDR3 size: 15 residues. The CDR3 region is CASTYRLANTGELFF. The CDR3 DNA is TGTGCCAGTACCTATCGCCTAGCGAACACCGGGGAGCTGTTTTTT. Using reference TRBV19 and TRBJ2-2 for the parts outside the CDR3, the full variable domain is DGGITQSPKYLFRKEGQNVTLSCEQNLNHDAMYWYRQDPGQGLRLIYYSQIVNDFQKGDIAEGYSVSREKKESFPLTVTSAQKNPTAFYLCASTYRLANTGELFFGEGSRLTVL.

The chain uses TRBV7-3 and TRBJ2-2, with a weak D call TRBD2 (5 bases). The CDR3 contains 13 residues. The germline V gene encodes CDR1 SGHTA and CDR2 FQGTGA. The V gene lost 7 bases and the J gene lost 4 bases, with 10 bases spanning the gap. The CDR3 sequence: CASNSEPTGELFF. The CDR3 bases are TGTGCCAGCAATAGCGAGCCCACCGGGGAGCTGTTTTTT.

The genes are TRBV4-1 and TRBJ2-4; D is perhaps TRBD2 (5 bases). The germline V gene has CDR1 MGHRA and CDR2 YSYEKL. Trimming stripped 4 bases from V and 0 bases from J, with 13 bases between. The CDR3 has 16 residues. CDR3 sequence reads: CASSLPKLGAKNIQYF. DNA for the CDR3: TGCGCCAGCAGCCTCCCAAAACTAGGAGCCAAAAACATTCAGTACTTC.

The chain carries TRBV28 and TRBJ2-7; D may be TRBD1 (6 bases). The germline V gene has CDR1 MDHEN and CDR2 SYDVKM. The CDR3 runs 15 residues. Trimming removed 5 bases from V and 3 bases from J, with 17 bases in between. The CDR3 DNA is TGTGCCAGCAGTGAACCACAGGGACCCCTCTACGAGCAGTACTTC. The encoded protein is CASSEPQGPLYEQYF.

This chain joins TRBV7-2 and TRBJ2-3; D is unclear. V was shortened by 5 bases and J by 6 bases, with 6 bases between the two germline ends. The CDR3 contains 11 residues. CDR1 and CDR2 (germline): SGHTA, FQGNSA. CDR3 in amino acids: CASSPIDTQYF. The CDR3 nucleotides read TGTGCCAGCAGCCCAATTGATACGCAGTATTTT.

The V call is TRBV6-5, the J call TRBJ1-5, with TRBD1 matching 8 bases. V lost 6 bases and J lost 5; bases outside the gene matches: 6. Germline values: CDR1 MNHEY, CDR2 SVGAGI. CDR3 size: 14 residues. The CDR3 loop is CASSGTGDYQPQHF. The CDR3 nucleotides are TGTGCCAGCAGCGGGACAGGTGACTATCAGCCCCAGCATTTT.